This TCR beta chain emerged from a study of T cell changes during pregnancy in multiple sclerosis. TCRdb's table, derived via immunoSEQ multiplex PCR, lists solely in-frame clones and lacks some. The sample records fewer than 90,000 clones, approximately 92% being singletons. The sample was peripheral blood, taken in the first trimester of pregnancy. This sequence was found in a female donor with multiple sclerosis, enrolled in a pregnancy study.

Here the CDR3 reads CASSTRSGINQPQHF. CDR3 nucleotide sequence: TGTGCCAGCTCGACCAGATCAGGAATCAATCAGCCCCAGCATTTT. V usage is TRBV18 and J usage is TRBJ1-5, with unresolved D. Germline-derived CDR1 and CDR2 are KGHSH and LQKENI. V gave up 6 bases and J gave up 3 bases, with 15 bases separating them. The CDR3 is 15 residues long.